This T cell receptor (beta chain) was found in a study of T cell repertoires in cytomegalovirus infection (dated by TCRdb to between 2019 and 2020). Context from the whole study: Recently identified HLA-C-restricted CMV epitopes, whose presentation resists viral immunomodulation, were targeted by peptide stimulations together with well-studied HLA-B-restricted epitopes. Because public TCR beta signatures pointed to carriage of CMV infection together with the matching HLA type, the HLA type of each donor mattered for the analysis.

The sample's treatment or condition label, in plain terms: in vitro stimulation with specific CMV peptide epitopes to enrich CMV-specific T cells. Study-wide findings and limitations: Carriers of CMV infection plus the relevant HLA type were discriminated by the cumulative frequency of public TCR beta family members in the study cohort and in an independent roughly 350-donor cohort. In the ex vivo response, HLA-C-restricted CMV-specific TCR beta clonotypes were dominant, and in two of eight donors the single most frequent clonotype came from this HLA-C-restricted group.

The sequencer was an Illumina HiSeq 1500. The public reads were quality trimmed at Q25 with fastp and then assembled into clones with MiXCR by TCRdb, keeping productive beta chains. Each CDR3 protein appears once, grouped with its most common genes and DNA. The sample yields about 770,000 distinct CDR3 sequences; 25% to 35% were counted once. The leading ten clones occupy roughly 13% of the sample. The germline V gene (reference sequence) gives CDR1 as MNHEY and CDR2 as SMNVEV. V is clipped by 3 bases and J by 8 bases, and the sequence between their germline boundaries is 14 bases long. The CDR3 has 14 amino acids, counting the end cysteine and phenylalanine. The DNA shown is the 42-base CDR3, in frame from base 1. A few counts support this clonotype. Its specific antigen is unknown. Base qualities are missing; no much larger clone stands one base away.

This specimen consisted of cultured CD8+ T cells from PBMCs, obtained from culture after CMV antigen stimulation. The rearranged chain carries TRBV27 and TRBJ2-4, with the identity of the D gene unclear. The sequence was collected from a human donor in good health (CMV status not recorded). Some clones in this sample may be carry-over from other donors' samples. CDR3 sequence: CASSFRIDSDIQYF. The sequenced DNA is TGTGCCAGCAGTTTCCGGATCGATTCTGACATTCAGTACTTC.